This T cell receptor (beta chain) was profiled in a study of blood T cell repertoires in COVID-19. Study information: Acute and convalescent COVID-19 samples came from the United States, Italy and Spain.

Recruitment covered about two dozen US areas and drew participants whose ages spanned 18 to 89 years. Donors in Cohort 3 counted as recovered after two negative PCRs, clearance, or symptom resolution. The V and J ends lost 1 base and 7 bases respectively, with 20 bases between them. The germline CDR1 and CDR2 sequences are SGHVS and FQNEAQ. The CDR3 contains 17 residues. How the authors handled the data: Estimation of nucleated cell counts was performed using reference gene primer amplification. Assay: immunoSEQ multiplex PCR; the TCRdb copy retains only in-frame clones and omits some. V and J calls and clone size are those listed in that table; D and trimming were worked out from the DNA. This table holds fewer than 350,000 clones, roughly nine tenths found once. This clone was counted once.

The TCR comes from a woman between 40 and 55 years old who had recovered from COVID-19. V and J are TRBV7-8 and TRBJ1-5, with D tentatively TRBD1 (5 bases). What was sequenced was PBMCs or T cells enriched from blood (not recorded which). This chain's CDR3 is CASSLERGRQSHQPQHF. CDR3 coding DNA: TGTGCCAGCAGCTTAGAAAGGGGTCGACAGTCCCACCAGCCCCAGCATTTT.